Listed below are T cell receptor beta chains from one sample, sequenced in a study of radiation and T cells in renal cell carcinoma. The protocol was immunoSEQ multiplex PCR, while the TCRdb copy is restricted to in-frame clones and leaves out a portion. This table has approximately 94,000 clones, 82% appearing once. The material sequenced was blood, taken from a patient whose treatment included radiotherapy and nephrectomy. The receptors shown here come from a man aged 55 to 70 with renal cell carcinoma. The CDR3 runs from the conserved cysteine through the conserved F or W. D genes are given only for firm matches. Clone size, where shown, is once, few, many, or a class for clones that have expanded.

CDR3 DNA: TGTGCCAGCAGTTTAAATACTAGGGGGCAGGATGAAAAACTGTTTTTT
CDR3 protein: CASSLNTRGQDEKLFF
V gene: TRBV28
J gene: TRBJ1-4
clone size: NA
D gene: TRBD1

CDR3 DNA: TGCGCCAGCAGCCTGCGGGAGACCCAGTACTTC
CDR3 protein: CASSLRETQYF
V gene: TRBV5-1
J gene: TRBJ2-5
clone size: few
D gene: NA

CDR3 DNA: TGTGCCAGCAGTGATGAGCGGGGGGTCAATCAGCCCCAGCATTTT
CDR3 protein: CASSDERGVNQPQHF
V gene: TRBV6-1
J gene: TRBJ1-5
clone size: NA
D gene: NA

CDR3 DNA: TGTGCCAGCAGTTACCGGGACAGAAGGGGTCAGCCCCAGCATTTT
CDR3 protein: CASSYRDRRGQPQHF
V gene: TRBV6-6
J gene: TRBJ1-5
clone size: NA
D gene: TRBD1

CDR3 DNA: TGTGCCAGCACCCCAGGGGGATATTGGGAGAACACTGAAGCTTTCTTT
CDR3 protein: CASTPGGYWENTEAFF
V gene: TRBV11-2
J gene: TRBJ1-1
clone size: NA
D gene: TRBD1

CDR3 DNA: TGTGCCAGCAGTTTTCTAGCCCGCGCCGGGACCCAGTACTTC
CDR3 protein: CASSFLARAGTQYF
V gene: TRBV27
J gene: TRBJ2-5
clone size: NA
D gene: NA

CDR3 DNA: TGCAGCGTCGCGGACGTTAACGCCGAGCAGTACTTC
CDR3 protein: CSVADVNAEQYF
V gene: TRBV29-1
J gene: TRBJ2-7
clone size: once
D gene: NA

CDR3 DNA: TGTGCCAGTAGTACACCCCTTCCGGGGGCCACTGAAGCTTTCTTT
CDR3 protein: CASSTPLPGATEAFF
V gene: TRBV19
J gene: TRBJ1-1
clone size: NA
D gene: NA

CDR3 DNA: TGCGCCAGCAGAAAAGACAGGGCGTCCTACAATGAGCAGTTCTTC
CDR3 protein: CASRKDRASYNEQFF
V gene: TRBV10-2
J gene: TRBJ2-1
clone size: NA
D gene: TRBD1

CDR3 DNA: TGTGCCAGCAGCTTACAGGGGGCAGGCAATCAGCCCCAGCATTTT
CDR3 protein: CASSLQGAGNQPQHF
V gene: TRBV7-9
J gene: TRBJ1-5
clone size: NA
D gene: TRBD1

CDR3 DNA: TGTGCCAGCAGCTTGCCCATAGCGGGGAGCACAGATACGCAGTATTTT
CDR3 protein: CASSLPIAGSTDTQYF
V gene: TRBV5-4
J gene: TRBJ2-3
clone size: NA
D gene: TRBD2

CDR3 DNA: TGTGCCAGCACCTTACGGGGGTTTGGGAACACTGAAGCTTTCTTT
CDR3 protein: CASTLRGFGNTEAFF
V gene: TRBV6-1
J gene: TRBJ1-1
clone size: NA
D gene: NA

CDR3 DNA: TGTGCCAGTAGTATAGATCCGGGACGGAGTGACTATGGCTACACCTTC
CDR3 protein: CASSIDPGRSDYGYTF
V gene: TRBV19
J gene: TRBJ1-2
clone size: NA
D gene: NA

CDR3 DNA: TGCGCCAGCAGCTTGGCCGTCAGGAGCCCTGGTGGGGAGCTGTTTTTT
CDR3 protein: CASSLAVRSPGGELFF
V gene: TRBV5-1
J gene: TRBJ2-2
clone size: NA
D gene: NA

CDR3 DNA: TGTGCCAGCAGCTTACGAAGGACTAGCTCCTACGAGCAGTACTTC
CDR3 protein: CASSLRRTSSYEQYF
V gene: TRBV7-8
J gene: TRBJ2-7
clone size: NA
D gene: TRBD2

CDR3 DNA: TGTGCCAGCAGTTTTGAGGGGACGGGTGCAACTAATGAAAAACTGTTTTTT
CDR3 protein: CASSFEGTGATNEKLFF
V gene: TRBV28
J gene: TRBJ1-4
clone size: medium-sized
D gene: NA

CDR3 DNA: TGTGCCAGCAGTGCCGGGAGCCCCTACAATGAGCAGTTCTTC
CDR3 protein: CASSAGSPYNEQFF
V gene: TRBV6-4
J gene: TRBJ2-1
clone size: NA
D gene: NA

CDR3 DNA: TGTGCCAGCAGTCCCCCGGGGAGAAGTGAAAAACTGTTTTTT
CDR3 protein: CASSPPGRSEKLFF
V gene: TRBV25-1
J gene: TRBJ1-4
clone size: NA
D gene: NA

CDR3 DNA: TGTGCCAGCAGCCGGGATTACACGAACACCGGGGAGCTGTTTTTT
CDR3 protein: CASSRDYTNTGELFF
V gene: TRBV5-5
J gene: TRBJ2-2
clone size: NA
D gene: NA

CDR3 DNA: TGTGCCAGCAGTGCCCTCAGGAGCGGCAGTAACACCGGGGAGCTGTTTTTT
CDR3 protein: CASSALRSGSNTGELFF
V gene: TRBV6-1
J gene: TRBJ2-2
clone size: NA
D gene: NA

CDR3 DNA: TGTGCCAGCTCAATCAGGGAGTATTCGAATGAAGCTTTCTTT
CDR3 protein: CASSIREYSNEAFF
V gene: TRBV18
J gene: TRBJ1-1
clone size: NA
D gene: NA

CDR3 DNA: TGTGCCAGTAGTTGGGAGCGAGGGAATGAGCAGTTCTTC
CDR3 protein: CASSWERGNEQFF
V gene: TRBV6-1
J gene: TRBJ2-1
clone size: NA
D gene: NA

CDR3 DNA: TGTGCCAGCAGTTCCGGACTAGCGGGAGCCGGGGAGCTGTTTTTT
CDR3 protein: CASSSGLAGAGELFF
V gene: TRBV6-5
J gene: TRBJ2-2
clone size: NA
D gene: TRBD2

CDR3 DNA: TGCGCCACCGAGAGGGGAGATGAGCAGTTCTTC
CDR3 protein: CATERGDEQFF
V gene: TRBV10-1
J gene: TRBJ2-1
clone size: once
D gene: NA

CDR3 DNA: TGTGCCAGCTCACCGACGGTGGATCAGCCCCAGCATTTT
CDR3 protein: CASSPTVDQPQHF
V gene: TRBV18
J gene: TRBJ1-5
clone size: NA
D gene: NA

CDR3 DNA: TGTGCCACCCTCTTAGCGGGAGGGCCCACCGGGGAGCTGTTTTTT
CDR3 protein: CATLLAGGPTGELFF
V gene: TRBV28
J gene: TRBJ2-2
clone size: NA
D gene: TRBD2

CDR3 DNA: TGCGCCAGCATCCACCCCCCGCAGATGGGCGGGACACTAACCCCTAACTATGGCTACACCTTC
CDR3 protein: CASIHPPQMGGTLTPNYGYTF
V gene: TRBV4-1
J gene: TRBJ1-2
clone size: NA
D gene: NA